This T cell receptor beta chain was identified during a study of blood T cell repertoires in COVID-19. Study details: Samples representing acute and convalescent COVID-19 were sourced from the United States, Italy and Spain. T cells, B-cell-depleted T cells, or PBMCs supplied cDNA or gDNA.

Patients of the Seattle cohort, enrolled during active infection, were followed longitudinally. The CDR3 is made up of 20 amino acids. CDR1 is SGHVS, CDR2 FNYEAQ, per germline. The trim removed 2 bases at V and 0 bases at J, leaving 18 bases unmatched. In the original workflow: Estimation of nucleated cell counts was performed using reference gene primer amplification. Sequencing was performed with immunoSEQ multiplex PCR; in TCRdb, only in-frame clones are kept and a portion is missing. V and J calls and clone size are those listed in that table; D and trimming were worked out from the DNA. The sample yields hundreds of thousands of clones, around 88% seen once.

Input material: peripheral blood. This clonotype was obtained from a woman in her 30s with COVID-19, enrolled during active disease. The J gene is TRBJ2-7, the V gene TRBV7-6; 8 bases line up with TRBD1. The CDR3 loop is CASSLYERTGPTLSSYEQYF. The CDR3 DNA follows: TGTGCCAGCAGCTTATACGAACGGACAGGGCCCACCCTGAGCTCCTACGAGCAGTACTTC.